Following are 9 T cell receptor beta chains from one sample sequenced in a study of blood T cell repertoires in COVID-19. The protocol was immunoSEQ multiplex PCR, while the TCRdb copy is restricted to in-frame clones and leaves out a portion. The sample records 350,000 to 400,000 clones, roughly nine tenths being singletons. Sequenced: PBMCs or T cells enriched from blood (not recorded which). Receptors originate from a young woman who had recovered from COVID-19.

V is TRBV7-3 and J is TRBJ2-2; D gene unclear. In germline, CDR1 is SGHTA, CDR2 FQGTGA. This CDR3 spans 13 amino acids. Trimming removed 5 bases at V and 6 bases at J, with 10 bases between. CDR3 sequence (DNA): TGTGCCAGCAGCCCCGGTCTCCCCGGGGAGCTGTTTTTT. Its protein product is CASSPGLPGELFF.

In its sample, this clone was seen a few times. The rearrangement uses TRBV27 and TRBJ1-4; no reliable D call. This CDR3 spans 15 amino acids. Trimming removed 5 bases at V and 0 bases at J, with 10 bases between. Looked up from germline, CDR1 is MNHEY and CDR2 is SMNVEV (reference sequence). The CDR3 sequence: CASSPRGTTNEKLFF. CDR3 DNA: TGTGCCAGCAGTCCGCGAGGGACAACTAATGAAAAACTGTTTTTT.

J is TRBJ2-5 and V is TRBV9, with TRBD1 matching 10 bases. J was trimmed by 5 bases and V by 3 bases; bases with no gene match: 7. The CDR3 has 15 amino acids. Germline V gene sequence: CDR1 SGDLS, CDR2 YYNGEE. The CDR3 is CASSGRQGAGETQYF. CDR3 bases: TGTGCCAGCAGCGGGCGACAGGGGGCTGGGGAGACCCAGTACTTC.

This chain connects TRBV7-9 to TRBJ2-6; 8 positions agree with TRBD1. With 4 bases clipped from V and 0 bases from J, the junction kept 8 bases outside the gene matches. The V gene's germline CDR1 is SEHNR and CDR2 FQNEAQ (reference sequence). The CDR3 spans 18 residues. In DNA form, the CDR3 reads TGTGCCAGCAGCTCCCCCAGGACAGGGTCCTCTGGGGCCAACGTCCTGACTTTC. Translating it yields CASSSPRTGSSGANVLTF.

DNA of the CDR3: TGTGCCAGCAACTCAAACAGGGGTAGGAAGTCTGGCTACACCTTC. Translation gives CASNSNRGRKSGYTF. The gene calls are TRBV6-5 and TRBJ1-2; the match to TRBD1 covers 7 bases. The V and J ends lost 7 bases and 7 bases, in that order; junction bases with no gene match: 15. The germline gives CDR1 MNHEY, CDR2 SVGAGI. The CDR3 spans 15 residues.

This sequence joins TRBV19 and TRBJ1-1, with 10 bases identical to TRBD1. Unmatched junction bases numbered 0, after V lost 8 bases and J lost 0 bases. The CDR3 is 13 residues long. CDR1 and CDR2 (germline): LNHDA, SQIVND (reference sequence). Written as DNA, the CDR3 is TGTGCCAGTGGGACAGGGGTGAACACTGAAGCTTTCTTT. It encodes CASGTGVNTEAFF.

This sequence joins TRBV5-4 and TRBJ1-4, with D maybe TRBD1 (6 bases). The CDR3 spans 16 residues. Trimming removed 4 bases at V and 4 bases at J, with 17 bases between. Germline lookup yields CDR1 SGHNT and CDR2 YYREEE (reference sequence). CDR3 sequence reads: CASSTGPGALNEKLFF. CDR3 in DNA: TGTGCCAGCAGCACCGGACCAGGGGCGCTTAATGAAAAACTGTTTTTT.

V usage is TRBV9 and J usage is TRBJ2-5; TRBD2 is a possible D gene (7 bases). This CDR3 spans 15 amino acids. Germline V gene lookup returns CDR1 SGDLS and CDR2 YYNGEE. V lost 5 bases and J 4 bases, leaving 18 bases between the germline ends. The DNA of the CDR3 is TGTGCCAGCAGTTTAGGGTCGGGGGGCCGAGAGACCCAGTACTTC. Its protein product is CASSLGSGGRETQYF. Combining the CDR3 with reference TRBV9 and TRBJ2-5 gives the whole variable domain DSGVTQTPKHLITATGQRVTLRCSPRSGDLSVYWYQQSLDQGLQFLIQYYNGEERAKGNILERFSAQQFPDLHSELNLSSLELGDSALYFCASSLGSGGRETQYFGPGTRLLVL.

The rearrangement uses TRBV28 and TRBJ1-2; TRBD1 matches 7 bases. The V gene end was trimmed by 4 bases and the J gene end by 1 base; junction bases not matched to a gene: 3. In germline, CDR1 is MDHEN, CDR2 SYDVKM. The length of the CDR3 is 14 residues. The CDR3 DNA reads TGTGCCAGCAGTTCGCACAGGGGTAACTATGGCTACACCTTC. It translates to CASSSHRGNYGYTF.